This T cell receptor beta chain derives from a study of T cells in narcolepsy. Study-wide background: Enrolled donors included narcolepsy type 1 or type 2 patients and healthy controls. Study results and caveats: Autoreactive clonotypes reportedly recurred in blood of same and different patients, not controls. Autoreactive HCRT-specific and TRIB2-specific clonotypes were marked in same-patient CSF-versus-blood CD4+ comparisons.

The sample holds one count of this clone. Its target is not known. Per the germline V gene, CDR1 is SEHNR and CDR2 is FQNEAQ (reference sequence). The CDR3 is 11 amino acids. V lost 5 bases, J lost 6 bases, and 7 bases lay in between. The method was immunoSEQ multiplex PCR; TCRdb's version includes in-frame clones alone and lacks a portion of them. Of roughly 34,000 clones in the sample, more than 80% were seen once. The sequence derives from a human donor with narcolepsy. The genes are TRBV7-9 and TRBJ1-2; D is unclear. Specimen: CD45RA- memory CD4+ T cells from PBMCs. This chain's CDR3 is CASSRMDGYTF. In DNA, the CDR3 is TGTGCCAGCAGCCGGATGGATGGCTACACCTTC.